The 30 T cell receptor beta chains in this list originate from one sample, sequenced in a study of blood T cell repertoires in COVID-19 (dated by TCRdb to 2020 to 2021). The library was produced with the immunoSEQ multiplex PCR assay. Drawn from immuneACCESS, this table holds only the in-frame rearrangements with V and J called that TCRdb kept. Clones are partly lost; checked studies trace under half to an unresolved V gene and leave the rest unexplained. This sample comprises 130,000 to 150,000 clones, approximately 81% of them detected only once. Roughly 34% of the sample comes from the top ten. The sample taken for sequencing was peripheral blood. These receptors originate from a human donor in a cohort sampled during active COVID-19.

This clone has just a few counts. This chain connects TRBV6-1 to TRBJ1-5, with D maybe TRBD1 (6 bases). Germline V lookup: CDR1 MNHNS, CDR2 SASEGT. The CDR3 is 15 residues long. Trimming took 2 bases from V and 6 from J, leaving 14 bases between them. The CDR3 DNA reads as TGTGCCAGCAGTGAACGTTGGACAGCCCCTCAGCCCCAGCATTTT. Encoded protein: CASSERWTAPQPQHF.

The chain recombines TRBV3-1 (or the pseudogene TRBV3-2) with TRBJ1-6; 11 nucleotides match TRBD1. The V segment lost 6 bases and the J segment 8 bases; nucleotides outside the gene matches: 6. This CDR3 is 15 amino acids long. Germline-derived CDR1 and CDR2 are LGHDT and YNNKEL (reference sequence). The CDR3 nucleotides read TGTGCCAGCAGTGGGACAGGGGGGGCTTATTCACCCCTCCACTTT. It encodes CASSGTGGAYSPLHF.

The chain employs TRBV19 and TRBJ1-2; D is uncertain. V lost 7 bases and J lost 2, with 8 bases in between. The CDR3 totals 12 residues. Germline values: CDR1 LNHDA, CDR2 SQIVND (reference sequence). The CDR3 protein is CASTQKNYGYTF. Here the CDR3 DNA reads TGTGCCAGTACTCAGAAGAACTATGGCTACACCTTC.

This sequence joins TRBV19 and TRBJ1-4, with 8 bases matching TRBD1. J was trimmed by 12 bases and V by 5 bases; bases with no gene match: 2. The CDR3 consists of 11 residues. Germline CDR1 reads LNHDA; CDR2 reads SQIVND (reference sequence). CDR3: CASSPGGQLFF. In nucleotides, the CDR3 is TGTGCCAGTAGTCCAGGGGGCCAACTGTTTTTT.

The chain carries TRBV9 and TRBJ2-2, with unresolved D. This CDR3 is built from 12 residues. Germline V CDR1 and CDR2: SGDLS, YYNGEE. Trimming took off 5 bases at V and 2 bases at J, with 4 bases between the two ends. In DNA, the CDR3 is TGTGCCAGCAGGACAAACACCGGGGAGCTGTTTTTT. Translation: CASRTNTGELFF.

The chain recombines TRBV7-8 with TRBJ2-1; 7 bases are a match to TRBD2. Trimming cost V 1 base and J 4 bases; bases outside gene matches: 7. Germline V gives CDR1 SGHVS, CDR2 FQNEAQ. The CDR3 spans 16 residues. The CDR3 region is CASSLGERGRYNEQFF. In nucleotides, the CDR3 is TGTGCCAGCAGCTTAGGGGAGCGGGGCCGATACAATGAGCAGTTCTTC.

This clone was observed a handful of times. CDR3 protein: CASSEGPSLGQPQHF. For the CDR3, the DNA is TGTGCCAGCAGTGAGGGCCCCTCTTTGGGTCAGCCCCAGCATTTT. The chain is built from TRBV6-1 and TRBJ1-5; D ambiguous. Germline values: CDR1 MNHNS, CDR2 SASEGT. With 3 bases removed from V and 6 bases from J, the gap between germline ends came to 15 bases. The CDR3 is 15 residues long.

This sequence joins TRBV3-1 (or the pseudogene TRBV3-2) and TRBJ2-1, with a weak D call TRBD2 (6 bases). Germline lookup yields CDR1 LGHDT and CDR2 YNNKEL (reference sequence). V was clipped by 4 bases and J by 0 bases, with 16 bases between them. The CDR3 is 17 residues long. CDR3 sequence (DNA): TGTGCCAGCAGCCTACTGGCCGGGAGTAGCTCCTACAATGAGCAGTTCTTC. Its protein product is CASSLLAGSSSYNEQFF.

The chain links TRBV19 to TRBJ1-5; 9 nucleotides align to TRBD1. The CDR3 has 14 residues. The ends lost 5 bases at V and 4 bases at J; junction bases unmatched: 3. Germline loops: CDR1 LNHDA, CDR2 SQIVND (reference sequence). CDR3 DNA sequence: TGTGCCAGTAGTCTCGGACAGGGGAATCAGCCCCAGCATTTT. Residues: CASSLGQGNQPQHF. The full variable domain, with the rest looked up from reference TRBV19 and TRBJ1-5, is DGGITQSPKYLFRKEGQNVTLSCEQNLNHDAMYWYRQDPGQGLRLIYYSQIVNDFQKGDIAEGYSVSREKKESFPLTVTSAQKNPTAFYLCASSLGQGNQPQHFGDGTRLSIL.

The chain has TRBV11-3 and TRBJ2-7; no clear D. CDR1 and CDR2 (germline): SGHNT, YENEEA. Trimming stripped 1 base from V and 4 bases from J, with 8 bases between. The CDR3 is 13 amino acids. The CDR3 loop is CASSLGGRYEQYF. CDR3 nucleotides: TGTGCCAGCAGCTTAGGTGGCCGATACGAGCAGTACTTC.

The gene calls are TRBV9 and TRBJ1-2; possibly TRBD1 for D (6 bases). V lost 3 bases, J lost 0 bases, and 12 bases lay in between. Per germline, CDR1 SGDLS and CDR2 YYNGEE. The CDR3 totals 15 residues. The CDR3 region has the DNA TGTGCCAGCAGCGAGGGGGTATCCACTAACTATGGCTACACCTTC. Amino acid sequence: CASSEGVSTNYGYTF.

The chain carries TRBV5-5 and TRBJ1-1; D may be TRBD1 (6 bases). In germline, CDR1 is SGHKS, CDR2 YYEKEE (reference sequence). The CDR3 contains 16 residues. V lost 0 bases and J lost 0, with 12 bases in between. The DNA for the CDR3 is TGTGCCAGCAGCTTGGCCGGTGGGGGCATGAACACTGAAGCTTTCTTT. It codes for CASSLAGGGMNTEAFF.

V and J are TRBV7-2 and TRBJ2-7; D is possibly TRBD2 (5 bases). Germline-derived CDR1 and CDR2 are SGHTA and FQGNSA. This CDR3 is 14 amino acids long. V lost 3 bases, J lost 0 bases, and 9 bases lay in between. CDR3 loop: CASSLQEASYEQYF. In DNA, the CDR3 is TGTGCCAGCAGCTTGCAGGAGGCCTCCTACGAGCAGTACTTC. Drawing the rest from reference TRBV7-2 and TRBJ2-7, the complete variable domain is GAGVSQSPSNKVTEKGKDVELRCDPISGHTALYWYRQSLGQGLEFLIYFQGNSAPDKSGLPSDRFSAERTGGSVSTLTIQRTQQEDSAVYLCASSLQEASYEQYFGPGTRLTVT.

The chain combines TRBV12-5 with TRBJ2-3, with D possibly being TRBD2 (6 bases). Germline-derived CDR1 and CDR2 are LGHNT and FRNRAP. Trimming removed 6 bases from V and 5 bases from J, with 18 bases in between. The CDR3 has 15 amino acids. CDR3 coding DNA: TGTGCTAGTGGGGGGGGAGGTGGGCTGGAAGATACGCAGTATTTT. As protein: CASGGGGGLEDTQYF.

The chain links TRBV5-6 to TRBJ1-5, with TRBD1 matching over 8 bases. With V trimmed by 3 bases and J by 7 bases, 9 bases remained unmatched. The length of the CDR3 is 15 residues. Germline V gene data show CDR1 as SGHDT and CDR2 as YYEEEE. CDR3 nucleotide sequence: TGTGCCAGCAGCTCCGTGGACAGGGTAGGACAGCCCCAGCATTTT. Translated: CASSSVDRVGQPQHF. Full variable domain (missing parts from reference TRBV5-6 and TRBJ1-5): DAGVTQSPTHLIKTRGQQVTLRCSPKSGHDTVSWYQQALGQGPQFIFQYYEEEERQRGNFPDRFSGHQFPNYSSELNVNALLLGDSALYLCASSSVDRVGQPQHFGDGTRLSIL.

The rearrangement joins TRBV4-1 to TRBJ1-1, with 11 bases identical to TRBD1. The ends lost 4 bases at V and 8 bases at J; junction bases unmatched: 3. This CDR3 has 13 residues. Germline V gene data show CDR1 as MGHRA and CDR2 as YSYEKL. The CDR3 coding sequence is TGCGCCAGCAGCCCGGACAGGGGGCGAGAAGCTTTCTTT. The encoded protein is CASSPDRGREAFF.

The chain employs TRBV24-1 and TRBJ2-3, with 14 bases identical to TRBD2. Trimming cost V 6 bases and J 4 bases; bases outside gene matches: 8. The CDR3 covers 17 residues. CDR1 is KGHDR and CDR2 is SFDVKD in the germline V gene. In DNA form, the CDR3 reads TGTGCCACCAGTCCGACTAGCGGGGGGGTCCGTGCAGATACGCAGTATTTT. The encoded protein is CATSPTSGGVRADTQYF.

CDR3 sequence reads: CASSLLAPGSHSNQPQHF. The CDR3 bases are TGTGCCAGCAGTTTATTGGCCCCCGGGAGTCATAGCAATCAGCCCCAGCATTTT. The chain has TRBV27 and TRBJ1-5, with D uncertain. Trimming left V 1 base short and J 0 bases short, with 16 bases between. CDR1 MNHEY and CDR2 SMNVEV come from the germline V gene (reference sequence). The CDR3 spans 18 residues.

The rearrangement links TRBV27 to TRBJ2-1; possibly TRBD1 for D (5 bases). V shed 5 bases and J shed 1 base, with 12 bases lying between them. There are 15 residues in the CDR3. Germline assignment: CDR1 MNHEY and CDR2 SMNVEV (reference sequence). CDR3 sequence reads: CASSVTARSYNEQFF. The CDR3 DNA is TGTGCCAGCAGTGTGACAGCTAGATCCTACAATGAGCAGTTCTTC.

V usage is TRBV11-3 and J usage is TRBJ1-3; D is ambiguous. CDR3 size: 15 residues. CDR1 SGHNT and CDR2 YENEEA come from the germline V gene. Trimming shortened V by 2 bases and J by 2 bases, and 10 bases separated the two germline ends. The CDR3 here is CASSLRGQAGNTIYF. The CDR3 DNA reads TGTGCCAGCAGCTTACGGGGTCAGGCTGGAAACACCATATATTTT. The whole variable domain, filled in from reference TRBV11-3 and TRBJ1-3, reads EAGVVQSPRYKIIEKKQPVAFWCNPISGHNTLYWYLQNLGQGPELLIRYENEEAVDDSQLPKDRFSAERLKGVDSTLKIQPAELGDSAVYLCASSLRGQAGNTIYFGEGSWLTVV.

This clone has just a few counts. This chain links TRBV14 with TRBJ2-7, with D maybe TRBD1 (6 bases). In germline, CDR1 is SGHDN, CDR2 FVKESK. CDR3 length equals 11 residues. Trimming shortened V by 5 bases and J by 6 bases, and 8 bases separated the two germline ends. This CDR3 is CASSAGVEQYF. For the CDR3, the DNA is TGTGCCAGCAGCGCAGGGGTCGAGCAGTACTTC.

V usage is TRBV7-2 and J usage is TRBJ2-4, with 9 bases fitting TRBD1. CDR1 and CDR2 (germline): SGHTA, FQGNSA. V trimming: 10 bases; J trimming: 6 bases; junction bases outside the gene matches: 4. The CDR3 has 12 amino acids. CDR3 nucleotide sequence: TGTGCCACCTCGGGACAGGGAAACATTCAGTACTTC. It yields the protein CATSGQGNIQYF.

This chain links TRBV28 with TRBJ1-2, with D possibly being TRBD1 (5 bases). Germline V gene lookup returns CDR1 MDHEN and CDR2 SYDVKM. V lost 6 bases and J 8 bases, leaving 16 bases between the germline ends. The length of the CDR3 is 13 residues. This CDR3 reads CASSPKQGRGYTF. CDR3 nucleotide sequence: TGTGCCAGCAGCCCCAAGCAGGGCAGGGGCTACACCTTC.

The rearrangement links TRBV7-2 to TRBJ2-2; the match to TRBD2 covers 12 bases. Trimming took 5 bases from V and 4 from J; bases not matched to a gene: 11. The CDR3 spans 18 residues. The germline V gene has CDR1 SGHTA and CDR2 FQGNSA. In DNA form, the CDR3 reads TGTGCCAGCAGCCCGAAACCACTAGCGGGGGGCGGCACCGGGGAGCTGTTTTTT. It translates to CASSPKPLAGGGTGELFF.

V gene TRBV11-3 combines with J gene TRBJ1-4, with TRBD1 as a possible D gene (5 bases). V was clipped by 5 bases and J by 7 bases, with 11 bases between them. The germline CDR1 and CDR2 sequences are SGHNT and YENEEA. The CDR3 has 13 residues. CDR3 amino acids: CASSPGEIEKLFF. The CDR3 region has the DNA TGTGCCAGCAGCCCGGGGGAGATTGAAAAACTGTTTTTT.

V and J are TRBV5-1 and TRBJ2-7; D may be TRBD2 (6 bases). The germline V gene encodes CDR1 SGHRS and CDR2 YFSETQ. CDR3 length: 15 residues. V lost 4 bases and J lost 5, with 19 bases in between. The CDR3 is CASSPRGGRTDEQYF. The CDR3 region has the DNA TGCGCCAGCAGCCCCCGAGGAGGGAGGACTGACGAGCAGTACTTC.

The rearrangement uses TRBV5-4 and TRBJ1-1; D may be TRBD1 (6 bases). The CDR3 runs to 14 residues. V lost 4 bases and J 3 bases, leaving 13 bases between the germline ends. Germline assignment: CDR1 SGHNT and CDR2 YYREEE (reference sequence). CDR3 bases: TGTGCCAGCAGCCGCGGGGGCCTGGACACTGAAGCTTTCTTT. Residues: CASSRGGLDTEAFF.

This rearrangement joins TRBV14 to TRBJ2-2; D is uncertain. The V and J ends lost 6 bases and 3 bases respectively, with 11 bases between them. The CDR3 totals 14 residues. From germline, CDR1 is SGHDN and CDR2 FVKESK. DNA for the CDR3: TGTGCCAGCAGACGGGTCCGGGACACCGGGGAGCTGTTTTTT. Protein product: CASRRVRDTGELFF. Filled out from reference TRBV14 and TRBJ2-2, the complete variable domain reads EAGVTQFPSHSVIEKGQTVTLRCDPISGHDNLYWYRRVMGKEIKFLLHFVKESKQDESGMPNNRFLAERTGGTYSTLKVQPAELEDSGVYFCASRRVRDTGELFFGEGSRLTVL.

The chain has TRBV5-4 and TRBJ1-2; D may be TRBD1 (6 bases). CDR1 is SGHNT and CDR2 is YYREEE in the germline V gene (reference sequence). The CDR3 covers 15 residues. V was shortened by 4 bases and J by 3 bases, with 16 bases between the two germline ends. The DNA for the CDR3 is TGTGCCAGCAGCCAAAAAACGGCAGGGGACTATGGCTACACCTTC. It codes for CASSQKTAGDYGYTF.

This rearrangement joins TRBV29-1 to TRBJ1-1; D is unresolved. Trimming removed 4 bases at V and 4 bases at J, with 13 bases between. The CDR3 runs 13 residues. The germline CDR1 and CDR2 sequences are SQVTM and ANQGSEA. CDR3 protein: CSVARRGSTEAFF. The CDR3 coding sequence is TGCAGCGTTGCAAGACGGGGAAGCACTGAAGCTTTCTTT.